A single sample is the source of the 11 T cell receptor beta chains below, sequenced in a study of blood T cell repertoires in COVID-19. Sequenced by immunoSEQ multiplex PCR; TCRdb stores in-frame clones only, minus some. The table has 270,000 or so clones, roughly 88% seen once; the top ten hold 2.3%. Material: PBMCs or T cells enriched from blood (not recorded which). Every receptor here comes from a woman aged 40 to 49 with acute COVID-19.

This clone has just one count. The rearrangement links TRBV7-3 to TRBJ2-5; TRBD2 matches at 7 bases. The CDR3 is made up of 14 amino acids. Trimming cost V 3 bases and J 3 bases; bases outside gene matches: 4. CDR1 SGHTA and CDR2 FQGTGA come from the germline V gene. The CDR3 bases are TGTGCCAGCAGCTTTAGTGGGAGGGAAGAGACCCAGTACTTC. This gives the protein CASSFSGREETQYF.

The chain couples TRBV5-1 to TRBJ1-2; TRBD1 is a possible D gene (5 bases). Trimming left V 5 bases short and J 1 base short, with 15 bases between. Germline loops: CDR1 SGHRS, CDR2 YFSETQ. There are 15 residues in the CDR3. The CDR3 DNA reads as TGCGCCAGCAGAGCCCCGGGGGACTTTAACTATGGCTACACCTTC. Amino acid sequence: CASRAPGDFNYGYTF.

The gene calls are TRBV24-1 and TRBJ1-5, with D perhaps TRBD1 (6 bases). The germline V and J ends were trimmed by 4 bases and 4 bases, with 16 bases remaining between them. Germline V gene sequence: CDR1 KGHDR, CDR2 SFDVKD. This CDR3 contains 16 residues. CDR3 loop: CATSDPATGLNQPQHF. The CDR3 DNA reads TGTGCCACCAGTGACCCCGCGACAGGCCTTAATCAGCCCCAGCATTTT.

The V and J genes are TRBV12-5 and TRBJ1-1, with no clear D. Trimming took off 5 bases at V and 1 base at J, with 2 bases between the two ends. CDR1 and CDR2 from the germline V gene are LGHNT and FRNRAP. The CDR3 spans 11 residues. This CDR3 reads CASGQNTEAFF. The DNA for the CDR3 is TGTGCTAGTGGTCAGAACACTGAAGCTTTCTTT.

The V and J genes are TRBV5-4 and TRBJ2-7; TRBD2 agrees at 12 bases. Germline CDR1 is SGHNT and CDR2 is YYREEE (reference sequence). The CDR3 has 15 residues. The V and J ends lost 4 bases and 5 bases, in that order; junction bases with no gene match: 7. The CDR3 sequence is CASSGVTSGRNEQYF. Here the CDR3 DNA reads TGTGCCAGCAGCGGCGTGACTAGCGGGAGAAACGAGCAGTACTTC.

V and J are TRBV27 and TRBJ2-1, with 9 positions matching TRBD1. The CDR3 is 17 residues long. Germline lookup yields CDR1 MNHEY and CDR2 SMNVEV (reference sequence). V trimming: 3 bases; J trimming: 0 bases; junction bases outside the gene matches: 6. The DNA of the CDR3 is TGTGCCAGCAGTTTGCGACAGGGGGGCTTCTCCTACAATGAGCAGTTCTTC. It is translated as CASSLRQGGFSYNEQFF.

The chain employs TRBV4-1 and TRBJ1-4, with D possibly being TRBD1 (5 bases). V was clipped by 5 bases and J by 0 bases, with 13 bases between them. The CDR3 extends over 16 amino acids. The germline CDR1 and CDR2 sequences are MGHRA and YSYEKL. This CDR3 reads CASSNRQTATNEKLFF. CDR3 in DNA: TGCGCCAGCAGCAACAGACAGACAGCAACTAATGAAAAACTGTTTTTT.

This chain connects TRBV7-2 to TRBJ2-3; TRBD2 agrees at 8 bases. CDR3 size: 15 residues. Trimming at V came to 2 bases and at J to 5 bases, leaving 6 bases not matched to a gene. The germline gives CDR1 SGHTA, CDR2 FQGNSA. The CDR3 sequence is CASSLMAGGGDTQYF. The CDR3 DNA reads as TGTGCCAGCAGCTTAATGGCGGGAGGCGGAGATACGCAGTATTTT.

V gene TRBV29-1 combines with J gene TRBJ1-3; TRBD1 agrees at 10 bases. V gave up 6 bases and J gave up 2 bases; unmatched junction bases: 10. Germline CDR1 and CDR2: SQVTM and ANQGSEA. The CDR3 is made up of 16 amino acids. The CDR3 sequence: CSVRTGGSGAGNTIYF. CDR3 coding DNA: TGCAGCGTGAGGACAGGGGGAAGCGGAGCTGGAAACACCATATATTTT.

V is TRBV19 and J is TRBJ2-2; weak D call: TRBD2 (6 bases). The CDR3 runs to 17 residues. V dropped 2 bases and J dropped 1 base, with 14 bases sitting between them. CDR1 and CDR2 (germline): LNHDA, SQIVND (reference sequence). CDR3 bases: TGTGCCAGTAGTATATGGGAGGCGGTCTGGAACACCGGGGAGCTGTTTTTT. Translating gives CASSIWEAVWNTGELFF.

This chain joins TRBV5-6 and TRBJ2-3, with D possibly TRBD1 on 5 matching bases. V shed 0 bases and J shed 1 base, with 9 bases lying between them. Germline CDR1 is SGHDT and CDR2 is YYEEEE. The CDR3 loop spans 15 amino acids. CDR3 amino acids: CASSLEGVGTDTQYF. The CDR3 DNA is TGTGCCAGCAGCTTGGAAGGGGTGGGCACAGATACGCAGTATTTT.